The 27 T cell receptor beta chains reported below all come from one sample, sequenced in a study of T cells in Graves' hyperthyroidism and ophthalmopathy (dated by TCRdb to the late 2010s). Libraries were constructed by multiplex PCR. The listed sequencing device is Illumina HiSeq 2000. The TCR beta CDR3 regions were amplified from RNA transcripts. The first round of RT-PCR for the TCR CDR3 was performed with the HTBI primer set and the Qiagen OneStep RT-PCR kit. TCRdb passed the public sequencing reads through fastp at Q25 and MiXCR, retaining productive beta sequences. Every distinct CDR3 protein forms one entry, paired with its most common genes and DNA. Recorded for this sample are fewer than 600,000 distinct CDR3 sequences; around 14% of them occurred a single time. The ten most abundant clones make up over 15% of the sample. The sample comprised blood. The source is a woman under 30 with Graves' hyperthyroidism.

This clonotype was observed many times. This chain connects TRBV20-1 to TRBJ2-3; 7 bases fit TRBD2. Germline V gene lookup returns CDR1 DFQATT and CDR2 SNEGSKA (reference sequence). J gave up 2 bases and V 2 bases, and 13 bases lay outside the gene matches. The CDR3 runs 17 residues. CDR3 protein: CSARPLGISGFTDTQYF. The CDR3 bases are TGCAGTGCTAGACCCCTTGGGATTAGCGGGTTCACAGATACGCAGTATTTT.

A few counts support this clonotype. The chain links TRBV12-3 or TRBV12-4 to TRBJ2-7; D is ambiguous. Trimming pared 2 bases from V and 3 bases from J, leaving 8 bases between. CDR3 length equals 13 residues. The CDR3 sequence: CASSLNGHYEQYF. CDR3 sequence (DNA): TGTGCCAGCAGTTTAAACGGTCACTACGAGCAGTACTTC.

Ten or more counts support this clonotype. The rearrangement uses TRBV3-1 and TRBJ1-2, with D perhaps TRBD1 (5 bases). From germline, CDR1 is LGHDT and CDR2 YNNKEL (reference sequence). The V and J ends lost 0 bases and 7 bases respectively, with 18 bases between them. The CDR3 is made up of 16 amino acids. CDR3: CASSQDPGGARFGYTF. CDR3 coding DNA: TGTGCCAGCAGCCAAGATCCGGGTGGGGCCCGGTTTGGCTACACCTTC.

The chain carries TRBV30 and TRBJ1-2, with a tentative D call TRBD1 (5 bases). CDR1 and CDR2 from the germline V gene are GTSNPN and SVGIG (reference sequence). This CDR3 comprises 14 residues. The ends were cut back, 3 bases at V and 1 base at J, with 12 bases in the middle. The CDR3, as DNA: TGTGCCTGGAGCCCAGGGAACCTTAACTATGGCTACACCTTC. As protein: CAWSPGNLNYGYTF.

This clonotype was recorded many times. The J gene is TRBJ2-2, the V gene TRBV12-5; 8 bases fit TRBD1. In germline, CDR1 is LGHNT, CDR2 FRNRAP. There are 16 residues in the CDR3. V dropped 0 bases and J dropped 6; count of bases not matched to a gene: 6. This chain's CDR3 is CASGLVLDRASGELFF. The CDR3 bases are TGTGCTAGTGGTTTGGTTTTGGACAGGGCTTCCGGGGAGCTGTTTTTT.

This clonotype turned up a few times. J is TRBJ1-2 and V is TRBV12-3 or TRBV12-4, with D uncertain. V lost 5 bases, J lost 6 bases, and 13 bases lay in between. The CDR3 is made up of 13 amino acids. The CDR3, as DNA: TGTGCCAGCAGTGGTTCTCGTTCGGATGGCTACACCTTC. Translated: CASSGSRSDGYTF.

In its sample, this clonotype was seen a few times. J is TRBJ1-4 and V is TRBV19; D is uncertain. V lost 8 bases and J lost 8, with 18 bases in between. The length of the CDR3 is 14 residues. Germline loops: CDR1 LNHDA, CDR2 SQIVND (reference sequence). The CDR3 sequence: CASREGFRSEKLFF. The CDR3, as DNA: TGTGCCAGTCGTGAAGGGTTCCGTAGCGAAAAACTGTTTTTT.

This clonotype was found a few times. The genes are TRBV12-3 or TRBV12-4 and TRBJ2-1; TRBD2 aligns across 12 bases. V lost 5 bases to trimming and J lost 6 bases; unmatched junction nucleotides: 14. The length of the CDR3 is 18 residues. The CDR3 DNA reads as TGTGCCAGCAGTGCTCGGACTAGCGGGAAAGCTCCTATCAATGAGCAGTTCTTC. This encodes CASSARTSGKAPINEQFF.

This clonotype showed up many times. The chain combines TRBV20-1 with TRBJ2-1, with 9 bases identical to TRBD2. V gave up 0 bases and J gave up 2 bases; unmatched junction bases: 2. The CDR3 sequence is 15 residues long. Germline assignment: CDR1 DFQATT and CDR2 SNEGSKA (reference sequence). The CDR3 nucleotides are TGCAGTGCTAGAGATAGCGGGAGACCCTACAATGAGCAGTTCTTC. Protein sequence: CSARDSGRPYNEQFF.

There are many counts of this clonotype. The chain links TRBV15 to TRBJ1-5; a weak D match, TRBD1 (6 bases). Trimming took off 0 bases at V and 5 bases at J, with 11 bases between the two ends. The CDR3 loop spans 15 amino acids. Germline CDR1 is LNHNV and CDR2 is YYDKDF (reference sequence). The chain's CDR3 is CATSRDGGPDQPQHF. CDR3 DNA sequence: TGTGCCACCAGCAGAGATGGGGGGCCTGATCAGCCCCAGCATTTT. The full variable domain, its missing parts supplied by reference TRBV15 and TRBJ1-5, is DAMVIQNPRYQVTQFGKPVTLSCSQTLNHNVMYWYQQKSSQAPKLLFHYYDKDFNNEADTPDNFQSRRPNTSFCFLDIRSPGLGDTAMYLCATSRDGGPDQPQHFGDGTRLSIL.

This clonotype was counted only a few times. The chain recombines TRBV6-1 with TRBJ2-4; 9 bases fit TRBD2. V lost 5 bases to trimming and J lost 7 bases; unmatched junction nucleotides: 18. The CDR3 length is 18 residues. Germline V gene lookup returns CDR1 MNHNS and CDR2 SASEGT. CDR3 residues: CASSSPWREGLGGNIQYF. CDR3 nucleotide sequence: TGTGCCAGCAGTTCCCCGTGGCGGGAGGGCCTGGGAGGGAACATTCAGTACTTC.

The chain joins TRBV5-1 to TRBJ1-2, with a weak D call TRBD1 (5 bases). Trimming took off 4 bases at V and 3 bases at J, with 25 bases between the two ends. CDR3 size: 18 residues. In germline, CDR1 is SGHRS, CDR2 YFSETQ. The CDR3 coding sequence is TGCGCCAGCAGCCCTGGATGGGGGGGAATGGCGGAGCACTATGGCTACACCTTC. Its translation: CASSPGWGGMAEHYGYTF.

This clonotype has a handful of counts. The genes are TRBV5-1 and TRBJ2-1; 7 positions agree with TRBD1. V trimming: 4 bases; J trimming: 7 bases; junction bases outside the gene matches: 11. The CDR3 extends over 15 amino acids. Per germline, CDR1 SGHRS and CDR2 YFSETQ. The CDR3 DNA is TGCGCCAGCAGCCCCGGGACAGACCCAGTTAATGAGCAGTTCTTC. Encoded protein: CASSPGTDPVNEQFF.

Comments on this clonotype: A much bigger clone sits one base away, suggesting this may be a read error. CDR3 coding DNA: TGTGCCAGCAGGACCGGTAGCGGTTACGAGCAGTACTTC. Translated: CASRTGSGYEQYF. V and J are TRBV6-2 or TRBV6-3 and TRBJ2-7; D is perhaps TRBD2 (6 bases). The CDR3 is 13 residues long. Germline CDR1 and CDR2: MNHEY and SVGEGT. Trimming cost V 6 bases and J 4 bases, with 13 bases left between them.

At least ten counts were recorded for this clonotype. The chain combines TRBV12-3 or TRBV12-4 with TRBJ2-5, with D maybe TRBD2 (6 bases). The CDR3 totals 15 residues. Trimming left V 4 bases short and J 2 bases short, with 14 bases between. CDR3 sequence: CASSSAGTRQETQYF. CDR3 bases: TGTGCCAGCAGTTCCGCCGGGACTCGACAAGAGACCCAGTACTTC.

This clonotype appeared many times. The rearrangement joins TRBV7-2 to TRBJ1-5; D is unclear. The germline V gene has CDR1 SGHTA and CDR2 FQGNSA. V dropped 1 base and J dropped 0 bases, with 7 bases sitting between them. The CDR3 is made up of 15 amino acids. CDR3 sequence: CASSLGTVSNQPQHF. For the CDR3, the DNA is TGTGCCAGCAGCTTAGGAACTGTTAGCAATCAGCCCCAGCATTTT.

This clonotype was detected only a few times. This CDR3 reads CASSPFPGYGNTIYF. DNA for the CDR3: TGCGCCAGCAGCCCCTTCCCGGGGTATGGAAACACCATATATTTT. V usage is TRBV5-1 and J usage is TRBJ1-3; D not resolved. The CDR3 is 15 residues long. Trimming took off 4 bases at V and 3 bases at J, with 14 bases between the two ends. Germline CDR1 SGHRS, CDR2 YFSETQ.

This clonotype was counted at least ten times. The chain employs TRBV12-3 or TRBV12-4 and TRBJ1-4, with 9 bases aligning to TRBD1. Unmatched junction bases numbered 4, after V lost 1 base and J lost 7 bases. The CDR3 is 15 amino acids. The chain's CDR3 is CASSLDRGRFEKLFF. CDR3 nucleotide sequence: TGTGCCAGCAGTTTAGACAGGGGGCGTTTTGAAAAACTGTTTTTT.

This clonotype occurred many times. The rearrangement links TRBV12-3 or TRBV12-4 to TRBJ1-1; a weak D match, TRBD1 (5 bases). The CDR3 spans 12 residues. V lost 3 bases, J lost 8 bases, and 10 bases lay in between. CDR3 bases: TGTGCCAGCAGTTTTGGGGGGAGAGAAGCTTTCTTT. It specifies CASSFGGREAFF.

This clonotype has a count of ten or more. The chain links TRBV30 to TRBJ1-3; unclear D gene. The CDR3 runs to 12 residues. Trimming cost V 2 bases and J 5 bases, with 7 bases left between them. CDR1 and CDR2 from the germline V gene are GTSNPN and SVGIG (reference sequence). CDR3 sequence (DNA): TGTGCCTGGAGTCTATTCAGAAACACCATATATTTT. Protein: CAWSLFRNTIYF. Drawing the rest from reference TRBV30 and TRBJ1-3, the complete variable domain is SQTIHQWPATLVQPVGSPLSLECTVEGTSNPNLYWYRQAAGRGLQLLFYSVGIGQISSEVPQNLSASRPQDRQFILSSKKLLLSDSGFYLCAWSLFRNTIYFGEGSWLTVV.

The gene calls are TRBV7-3 and TRBJ1-1; D may be TRBD1 (5 bases). This CDR3 contains 15 residues. Trimming left V 3 bases short and J 4 bases short, with 15 bases between. Germline assignment: CDR1 SGHTA and CDR2 FQGTGA. CDR3 sequence (DNA): TGTGCCAGCAGCTTCGAGGGCATGGGGGGCACTGAAGCTTTCTTT. This gives the protein CASSFEGMGGTEAFF. Using reference TRBV7-3 and TRBJ1-1 for the parts outside the CDR3, the full variable domain is GAGVSQTPSNKVTEKGKYVELRCDPISGHTALYWYRQSLGQGPEFLIYFQGTGAADDSGLPNDRFFAVRPEGSVSTLKIQRTERGDSAVYLCASSFEGMGGTEAFFGQGTRLTVV.

This clonotype has at least ten counts. The chain carries TRBV7-3 and TRBJ1-1; a possible D gene is TRBD1 (6 bases). This CDR3 spans 13 amino acids. Trimming shortened V by 6 bases and J by 8 bases, and 16 bases separated the two germline ends. CDR1 and CDR2 from the germline V gene are SGHTA and FQGTGA. DNA for the CDR3: TGTGCCAGCAGTTCCTCCAGTGGACAGGAAGCTTTCTTT. It codes for CASSSSSGQEAFF.

This clonotype has at least ten counts. The genes are TRBV7-2 and TRBJ1-3; D gene uncertain. Per germline, CDR1 SGHTA and CDR2 FQGNSA. The CDR3 has 13 residues. V was trimmed by 5 bases and J by 2 bases, leaving 7 bases between them. The DNA for the CDR3 is TGTGCCAGCAGCCCCCCGGCTGGAAACACCATATATTTT. This translates into CASSPPAGNTIYF.

This clonotype has a handful of counts. This chain links TRBV2 with TRBJ2-5; 9 nucleotides agree with TRBD1. The CDR3 has 14 amino acids. Trimming at V came to 7 bases and at J to 1 base, leaving 4 bases not matched to a gene. The germline V gene has CDR1 SNHLY and CDR2 FYNNEI. CDR3 coding DNA: TGTGCCAGCAACCGGGACAGGGCCCAAGAGACCCAGTACTTC. Translated: CASNRDRAQETQYF.

This clonotype was recorded at least ten times. The rearrangement joins TRBV2 to TRBJ1-5; TRBD1 might be the D (5 bases). CDR3 size: 17 residues. Looked up from germline, CDR1 is SNHLY and CDR2 is FYNNEI. Trimming stripped 4 bases from V and 4 bases from J, with 20 bases between. The chain's CDR3 is CASSGTGSGRGNQPQHF. CDR3 DNA sequence: TGTGCCAGCAGTGGGACGGGGTCAGGGAGAGGGAATCAGCCCCAGCATTTT.

This clonotype was recorded many times. The rearrangement joins TRBV7-2 to TRBJ2-3; D is ambiguous. The V end lost 11 bases, the J end lost 3 bases, and 15 bases lay between the germline ends. This CDR3 spans 13 amino acids. Looked up from germline, CDR1 is SGHTA and CDR2 is FQGNSA. This chain's CDR3 is CASCRPSTDTQYF. CDR3 in DNA: TGTGCCTCCTGCAGGCCTTCAACAGATACGCAGTATTTT.

This clonotype showed up many times. This chain uses TRBV7-9 with TRBJ1-1; D unresolved. Per the germline V gene, CDR1 is SEHNR and CDR2 is FQNEAQ (reference sequence). Deletions cut 4 bases from V and 0 bases from J, with 12 bases between. The CDR3 spans 15 residues. CDR3 region: CASSSQPTLNTEAFF. The CDR3 bases are TGTGCCAGCAGCTCTCAACCGACCTTGAACACTGAAGCTTTCTTT. Full variable domain (outside the CDR3, taken from reference TRBV7-9 and TRBJ1-1): DTGVSQNPRHKITKRGQNVTFRCDPISEHNRLYWYRQTLGQGPEFLTYFQNEAQLEKSRLLSDRFSAERPKGSFSTLEIQRTEQGDSAMYLCASSSQPTLNTEAFFGQGTRLTVV.